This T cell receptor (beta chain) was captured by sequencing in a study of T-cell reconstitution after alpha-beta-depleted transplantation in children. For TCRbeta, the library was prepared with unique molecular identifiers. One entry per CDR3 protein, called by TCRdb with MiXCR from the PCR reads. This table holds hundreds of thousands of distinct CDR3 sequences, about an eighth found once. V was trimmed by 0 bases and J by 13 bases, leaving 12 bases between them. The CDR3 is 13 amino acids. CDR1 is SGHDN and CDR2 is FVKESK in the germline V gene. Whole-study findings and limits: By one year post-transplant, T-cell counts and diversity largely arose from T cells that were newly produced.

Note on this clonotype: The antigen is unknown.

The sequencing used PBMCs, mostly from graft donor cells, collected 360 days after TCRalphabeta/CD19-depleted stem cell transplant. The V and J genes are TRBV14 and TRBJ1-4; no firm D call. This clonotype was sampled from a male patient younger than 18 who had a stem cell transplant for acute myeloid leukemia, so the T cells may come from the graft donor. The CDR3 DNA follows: TGTGCCAGCAGCCAAGACTGGGCTCTTGGACTGTTTTTT. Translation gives CASSQDWALGLFF.